A single sample gave rise to the 2 T cell receptor beta chains below, sequenced in a study of T cell changes during pregnancy in multiple sclerosis. Sequencing was performed with immunoSEQ multiplex PCR; in TCRdb, only in-frame clones are kept and a portion is missing. This table has about 23,000 clones, 75% to 90% appearing once. Material: CD4+ T cells from peripheral blood mononuclear cells, obtained in the first trimester of pregnancy. Receptors were obtained from a female donor in good health, enrolled as a control in a pregnancy study.

The rearrangement links TRBV6-6 to TRBJ2-7; 8 nucleotides agree with TRBD1. Germline V gene sequence: CDR1 MNHNY, CDR2 SVGAGI (reference sequence). The CDR3 is 13 residues long. V lost 7 bases to trimming and J lost 5 bases; unmatched junction nucleotides: 7. The DNA for the CDR3 is TGTGCCAGCACCCACAGGACAGGGAACGAGCAGTACTTC. Translation gives CASTHRTGNEQYF.

This clone was seen only a few times. This sequence joins TRBV18 and TRBJ1-1; TRBD1 matches at 7 bases. V was clipped by 7 bases and J by 4 bases; unmatched bases: 15. The CDR3 loop spans 16 amino acids. Germline lookup yields CDR1 KGHSH and CDR2 LQKENI. DNA of the CDR3: TGTGCCAGCTACGGGACAGTCTCAATGGGAGGCACTGAAGCTTTCTTT. This encodes CASYGTVSMGGTEAFF. Full variable domain (rest looked up from reference TRBV18 and TRBJ1-1): NAGVMQNPRHLVRRRGQEARLRCSPMKGHSHVYWYRQLPEEGLKFMVYLQKENIIDESGMPKERFSAEFPKEGPSILRIQQVVRGDSAAYFCASYGTVSMGGTEAFFGQGTRLTVV.